This record covers a single T cell receptor (beta chain). Authors' analysis steps: Quantification of nucleated cells was approximated via reference gene primer amplification. Clones were sequenced by immunoSEQ multiplex PCR, and TCRdb holds only the in-frame ones, with some missing. That table furnishes V, J and clone size, whereas the DNA furnished D and trimming. The sample carries over 45,000 clones, 65% to 85% recorded once. This record comes from a study of blood T cell repertoires in COVID-19. On the study more broadly: From the United States, Italy and Spain came samples of acute and convalescent COVID-19. PBMCs, B-cell-depleted T cells, or T cells provided the cDNA or gDNA that made up the material.

The trim removed 7 bases at V and 4 bases at J, leaving 12 bases unmatched. The CDR3 sequence is 15 residues long. Germline V gene sequence: CDR1 SQVTM, CDR2 ANQGSEA. Input material: peripheral blood. The rearrangement links TRBV29-1 to TRBJ2-3, with 9 bases fitting TRBD2. The receptor was derived from a human donor with active or convalescent COVID-19. The donor label of this sample is uncertain. CDR3 coding DNA: TGCAGCGCTGGGCAGGCGGGAGGGCCGGCAGATACGCAGTATTTT. Protein: CSAGQAGGPADTQYF.